This entry describes one T cell receptor beta chain. Other DNA variants within this sample encode the same CDR3. This entry belongs to a study of Ad26.COV2.S vaccination and SARS-CoV-2 variants. The V end was cut by 5 bases, the J end by 5 bases, with 7 bases between. Germline CDR1 MDHEN, CDR2 SYDVKM. This CDR3 has 12 residues. As to treatment: around 19 received Ad26.COV2.S at low or high dose, single or two shots; several received placebo; per-sample allocation not given. Samples were taken on day 63 after the first vaccine or placebo injection. Data came from immunoSEQ multiplex PCR; TCRdb stores just in-frame clones and leaves some out. The sample lists 400,000 to 450,000 clones, around 90% occurring once.

This receptor was obtained from a person aged 18-60 years who received the Ad26.COV2.S COVID-19 vaccine or a placebo. V and J are TRBV28 and TRBJ1-5; no clear D. The input for sequencing was peripheral blood, taken in a trial of Ad26.COV2.S vaccine versus placebo. Here the CDR3 reads CASSLTHQPQHF. The CDR3, as DNA: TGTGCCAGCAGTCTAACCCATCAGCCCCAGCATTTT.